Included here is one T cell receptor beta chain sequence, with context. Its matching antigen is unknown. The junction shows a germline mismatch at one end, possibly a read error. Profiled with immunoSEQ multiplex PCR; TCRdb holds only in-frame clones, not every one. The sample shows 200,000 or so clones, more than 80% of them seen only once. Germline loops: CDR1 GTSNPN, CDR2 SVGIG (reference sequence). There are 11 residues in the CDR3. This sample is drawn from a study of T cell responses to AZD1222 COVID-19 vaccine. Overall study context: Second doses were pooled across both intervals (about 4 or about 12 weeks).

Overall study findings and caveats: Regions left unmutated in variants are reportedly the target of nearly half of spike-specific TCRs. Scientists sampled the repertoires only once the peak T cell response had passed.

This chain connects TRBV30 to TRBJ1-2, with 8 bases fitting TRBD1. The clonotype comes from an adult in good health. The starting material was peripheral blood, obtained on day 0 of AZD1222 vaccination. CDR3 nucleotide sequence: TGTGCCTGGAGACAGGGGGGACCGATGGCCTTC. Its translation is CAWRQGGPMAF.